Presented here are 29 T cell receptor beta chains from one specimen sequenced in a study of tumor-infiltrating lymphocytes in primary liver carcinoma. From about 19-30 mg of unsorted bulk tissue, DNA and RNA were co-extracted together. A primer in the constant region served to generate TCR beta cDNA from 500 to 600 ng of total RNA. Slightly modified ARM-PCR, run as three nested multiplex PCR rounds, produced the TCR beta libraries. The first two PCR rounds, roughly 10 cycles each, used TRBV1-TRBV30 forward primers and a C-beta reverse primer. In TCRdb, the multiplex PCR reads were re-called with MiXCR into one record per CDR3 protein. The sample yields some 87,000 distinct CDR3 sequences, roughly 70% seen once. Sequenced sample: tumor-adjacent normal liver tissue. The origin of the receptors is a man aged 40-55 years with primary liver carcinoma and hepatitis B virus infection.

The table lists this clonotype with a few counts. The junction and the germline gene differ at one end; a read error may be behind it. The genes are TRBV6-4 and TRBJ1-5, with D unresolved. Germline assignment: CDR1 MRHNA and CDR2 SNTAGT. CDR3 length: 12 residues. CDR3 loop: CRSRESNQPQHF. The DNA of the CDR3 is TGCCGCTCCCGGGAAAGCAATCAGCCCCAGCATTTT.

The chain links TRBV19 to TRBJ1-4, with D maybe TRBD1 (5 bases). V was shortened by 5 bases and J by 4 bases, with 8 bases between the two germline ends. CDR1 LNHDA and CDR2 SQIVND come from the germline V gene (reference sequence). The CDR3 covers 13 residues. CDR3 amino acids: CASSQGSNEKLFF. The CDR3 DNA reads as TGTGCCAGTAGTCAGGGAAGTAATGAAAAACTGTTTTTT.

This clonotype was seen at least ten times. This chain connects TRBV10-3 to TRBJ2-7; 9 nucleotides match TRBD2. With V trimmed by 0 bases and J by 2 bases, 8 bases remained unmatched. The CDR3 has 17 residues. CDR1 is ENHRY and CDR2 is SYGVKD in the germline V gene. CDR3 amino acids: CAISESGISGSAYEQYF. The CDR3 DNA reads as TGTGCCATCAGTGAGTCGGGGATTAGCGGGAGCGCCTACGAGCAGTACTTC.

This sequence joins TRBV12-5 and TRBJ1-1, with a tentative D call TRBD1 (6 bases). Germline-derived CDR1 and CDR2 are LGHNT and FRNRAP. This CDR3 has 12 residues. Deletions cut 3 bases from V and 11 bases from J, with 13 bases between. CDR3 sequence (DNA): TGTGCTAGTGGTTTAAAACAGGGCGAGGCTTTCTTT. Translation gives CASGLKQGEAFF.

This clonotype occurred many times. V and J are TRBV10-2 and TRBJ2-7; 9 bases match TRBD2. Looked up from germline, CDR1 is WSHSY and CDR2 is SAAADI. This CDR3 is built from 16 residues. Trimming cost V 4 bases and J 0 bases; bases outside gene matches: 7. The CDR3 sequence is CASSGGASGISYEQYF. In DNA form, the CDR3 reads TGCGCCAGCAGTGGAGGGGCTAGCGGGATCTCCTACGAGCAGTACTTC.

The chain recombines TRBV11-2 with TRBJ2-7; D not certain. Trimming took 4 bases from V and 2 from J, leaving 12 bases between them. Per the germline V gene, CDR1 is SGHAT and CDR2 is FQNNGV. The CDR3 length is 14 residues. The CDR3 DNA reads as TGTGCCAGCAGCTATGATAGGATCACCTACGAGCAGTACTTC. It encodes CASSYDRITYEQYF.

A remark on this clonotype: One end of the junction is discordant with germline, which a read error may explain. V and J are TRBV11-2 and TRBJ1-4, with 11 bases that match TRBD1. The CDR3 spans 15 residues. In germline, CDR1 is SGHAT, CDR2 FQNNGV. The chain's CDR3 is CASSLGTGGGERLFF. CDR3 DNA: TGTGCCAGCAGTTTAGGGACAGGGGGTGGGGAAAGACTGTTTTTT.

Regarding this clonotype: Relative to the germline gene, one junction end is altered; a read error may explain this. The CDR3 region has the DNA TGCGCCAGGACTCGAATACCCGGCGGGGACACTGAAGCTTTCTTC. It codes for CARTRIPGGDTEAFF. This chain joins TRBV5-1 and TRBJ1-1, with D possibly TRBD1 on 6 matching bases. The CDR3 spans 15 residues. The germline CDR1 and CDR2 sequences are SGHRS and YFSETQ. Based on the CDR3 plus reference TRBV5-1 and TRBJ1-1, the full variable domain is KAGVTQTPRYLIKTRGQQVTLSCSPISGHRSVSWYQQTPGQGLQFLFEYFSETQRNKGNFPGRFSGRQFSNSRSEMNVSTLELGDSALYLCARTRIPGGDTEAFFGQGTRLTVV.

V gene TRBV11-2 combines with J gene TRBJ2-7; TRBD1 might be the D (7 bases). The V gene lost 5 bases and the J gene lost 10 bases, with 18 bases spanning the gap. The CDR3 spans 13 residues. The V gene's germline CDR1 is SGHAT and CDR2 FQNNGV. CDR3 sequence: CASSTVTGREQYF. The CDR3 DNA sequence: TGTGCCAGCAGCACCGTGACAGGGCGGGAACAGTACTTC.

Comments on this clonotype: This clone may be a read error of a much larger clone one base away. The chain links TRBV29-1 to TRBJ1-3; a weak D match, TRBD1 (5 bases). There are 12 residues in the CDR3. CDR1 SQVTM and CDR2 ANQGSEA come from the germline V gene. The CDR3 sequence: CSATGSGDTIYF. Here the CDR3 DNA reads TGCAGCGCAACAGGCTCTGGAGACACCATATATTTT.

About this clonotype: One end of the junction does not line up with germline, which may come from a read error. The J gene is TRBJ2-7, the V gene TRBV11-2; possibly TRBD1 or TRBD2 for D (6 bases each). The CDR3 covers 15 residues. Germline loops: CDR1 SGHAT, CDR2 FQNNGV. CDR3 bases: TGTGCCAGCAGCTTAGGACAGACGGGGGCCTACGAACAGTACTTC. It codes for CASSLGQTGAYEQYF.

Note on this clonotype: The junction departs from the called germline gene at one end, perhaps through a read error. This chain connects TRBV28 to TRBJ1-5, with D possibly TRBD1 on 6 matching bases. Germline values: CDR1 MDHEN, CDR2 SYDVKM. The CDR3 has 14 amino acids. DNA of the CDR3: TGTGCCGGCATTAGGCATGGGGACAATCAGCCCCACCATTTT. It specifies CAGIRHGDNQPHHF.

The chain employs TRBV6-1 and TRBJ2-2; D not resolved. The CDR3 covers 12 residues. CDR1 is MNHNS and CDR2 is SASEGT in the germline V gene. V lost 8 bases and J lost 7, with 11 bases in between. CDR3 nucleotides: TGTGCCAGCGGGTTCCGAAGCGGGGAGCTGTTTTTT. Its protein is CASGFRSGELFF.

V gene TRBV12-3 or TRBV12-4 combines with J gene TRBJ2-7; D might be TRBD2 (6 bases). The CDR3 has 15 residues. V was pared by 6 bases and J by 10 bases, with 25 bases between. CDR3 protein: CASSDGLSGLGEQYF. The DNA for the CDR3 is TGTGCCAGCAGCGACGGACTATCGGGGTTGGGGGAACAGTACTTC.

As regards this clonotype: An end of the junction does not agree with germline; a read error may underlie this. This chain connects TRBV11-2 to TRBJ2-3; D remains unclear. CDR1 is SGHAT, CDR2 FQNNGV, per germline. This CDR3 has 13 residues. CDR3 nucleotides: TGTGCCAGCAGCTATGCCTCCACGGATACGCTGTATTTT. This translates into CASSYASTDTLYF.

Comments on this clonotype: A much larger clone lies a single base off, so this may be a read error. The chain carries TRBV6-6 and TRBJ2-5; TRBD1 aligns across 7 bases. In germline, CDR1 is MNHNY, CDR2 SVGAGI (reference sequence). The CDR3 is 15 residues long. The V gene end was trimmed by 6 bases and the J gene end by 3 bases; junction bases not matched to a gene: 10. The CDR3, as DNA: TGTGCCAGCAGCCGGCAGACAGGGTTTAAAGAGACCCAGTACTTC. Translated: CASSRQTGFKETQYF.

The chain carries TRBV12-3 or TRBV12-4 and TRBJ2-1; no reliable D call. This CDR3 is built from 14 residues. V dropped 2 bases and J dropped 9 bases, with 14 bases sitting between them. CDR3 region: CASSLPPSGGEQFF. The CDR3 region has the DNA TGTGCCAGCAGTTTACCCCCGTCTGGCGGTGAGCAGTTCTTC.

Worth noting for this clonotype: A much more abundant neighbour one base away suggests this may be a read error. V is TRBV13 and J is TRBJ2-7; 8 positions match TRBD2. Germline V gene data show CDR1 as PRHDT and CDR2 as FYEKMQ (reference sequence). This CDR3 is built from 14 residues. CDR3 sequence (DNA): TGTGCCAGCAGCTTAAGCGGGAGCACCTACGTGCAGTACTTC. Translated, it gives CASSLSGSTYVQYF.

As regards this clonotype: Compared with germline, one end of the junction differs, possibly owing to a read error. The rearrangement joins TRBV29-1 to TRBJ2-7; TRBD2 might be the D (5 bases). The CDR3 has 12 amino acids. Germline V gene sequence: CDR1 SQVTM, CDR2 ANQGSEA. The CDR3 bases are TGTAGCGTCCAGCCGGAATCCTACGAGCAGTACTTC. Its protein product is CSVQPESYEQYF.

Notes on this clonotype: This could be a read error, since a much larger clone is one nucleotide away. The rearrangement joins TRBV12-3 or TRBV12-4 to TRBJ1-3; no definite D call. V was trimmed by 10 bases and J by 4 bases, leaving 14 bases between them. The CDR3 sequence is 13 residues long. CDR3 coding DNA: TGTGCCAACAGCGCGGGAGGGGGAAACACCATATATTTT. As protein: CANSAGGGNTIYF.

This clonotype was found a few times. CDR3 sequence reads: CASTPGTGRYYEQYF. DNA for the CDR3: TGTGCCAGTACCCCGGGGACAGGACGCTACTACGAGCAGTACTTC. The gene calls are TRBV19 and TRBJ2-7; 8 positions agree with TRBD1. There are 15 residues in the CDR3. Trimming cost V 7 bases and J 3 bases; bases outside gene matches: 11. CDR1 and CDR2 from the germline V gene are LNHDA and SQIVND (reference sequence).

CDR3 DNA sequence: TGTGCCGGTAGCTTGGATATCCGACTAGCCATGGGTGAGCAGTTCTTC. Translation: CAGSLDIRLAMGEQFF. The rearrangement joins TRBV11-2 to TRBJ2-1, with 7 positions matching TRBD2. This CDR3 spans 16 amino acids. Germline CDR1 is SGHAT and CDR2 is FQNNGV. After removal of 11 bases from V and 9 bases from J, the junction contained 22 bases not matched to a gene.

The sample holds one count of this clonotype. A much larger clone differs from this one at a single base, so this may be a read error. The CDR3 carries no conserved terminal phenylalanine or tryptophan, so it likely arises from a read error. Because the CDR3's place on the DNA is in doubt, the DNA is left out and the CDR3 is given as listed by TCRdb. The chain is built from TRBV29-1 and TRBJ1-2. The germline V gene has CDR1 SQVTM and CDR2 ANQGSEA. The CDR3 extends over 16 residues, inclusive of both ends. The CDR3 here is CSVVRREGRLNYGHTS.

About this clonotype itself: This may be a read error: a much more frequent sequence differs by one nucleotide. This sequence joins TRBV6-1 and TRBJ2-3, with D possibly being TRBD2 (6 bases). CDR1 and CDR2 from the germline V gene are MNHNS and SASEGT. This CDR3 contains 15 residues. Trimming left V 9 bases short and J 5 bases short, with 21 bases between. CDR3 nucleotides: TGTGCCAGGGGTTCGGGGGAGTTTAATGTAGATACGCAGTATTTT. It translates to CARGSGEFNVDTQYF.

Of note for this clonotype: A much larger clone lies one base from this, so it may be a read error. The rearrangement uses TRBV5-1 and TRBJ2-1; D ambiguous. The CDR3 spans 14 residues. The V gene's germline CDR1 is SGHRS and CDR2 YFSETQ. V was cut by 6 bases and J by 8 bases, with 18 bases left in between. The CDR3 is CASILGGAEYEQFF. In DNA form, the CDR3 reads TGCGCCAGCATCTTAGGCGGTGCAGAGTATGAGCAGTTCTTC.

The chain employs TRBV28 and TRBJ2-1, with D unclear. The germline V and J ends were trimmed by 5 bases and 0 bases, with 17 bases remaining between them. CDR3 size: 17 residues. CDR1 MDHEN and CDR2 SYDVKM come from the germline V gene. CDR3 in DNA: TGTGCCAGCAGTGCTGAAACCCGACCGAGCTCCTACAATGAGCAGTTCTTC. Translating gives CASSAETRPSSYNEQFF. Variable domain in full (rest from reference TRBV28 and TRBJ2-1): DVKVTQSSRYLVKRTGEKVFLECVQDMDHENMFWYRQDPGLGLRLIYFSYDVKMKEKGDIPEGYSVSREKKERFSLILESASTNQTSMYLCASSAETRPSSYNEQFFGPGTRLTVL.

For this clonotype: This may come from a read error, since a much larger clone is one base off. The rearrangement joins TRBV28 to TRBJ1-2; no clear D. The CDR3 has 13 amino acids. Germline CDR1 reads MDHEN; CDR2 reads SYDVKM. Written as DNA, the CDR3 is TGTGTCAGCAGCCTAGGTGGGGTAGCAGGAGTTTCCTTC. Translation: CVSSLGGVAGVSF.

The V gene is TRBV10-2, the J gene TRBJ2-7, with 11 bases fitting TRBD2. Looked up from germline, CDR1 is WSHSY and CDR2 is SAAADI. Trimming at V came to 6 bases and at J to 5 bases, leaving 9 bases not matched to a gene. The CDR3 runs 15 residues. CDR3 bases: TGCGCCAGCAGCCACGAACTAGCGGGAGATGACGAGCAGTACTTC. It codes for CASSHELAGDDEQYF.

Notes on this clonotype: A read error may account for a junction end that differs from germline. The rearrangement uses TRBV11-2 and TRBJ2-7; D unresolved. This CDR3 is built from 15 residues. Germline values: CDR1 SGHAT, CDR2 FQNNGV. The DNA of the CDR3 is TGTACCAGCAGCACGGCACCGGGTCCGGGCTACGGGCAGTACTTC. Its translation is CTSSTAPGPGYGQYF. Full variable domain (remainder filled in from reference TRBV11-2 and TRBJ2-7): EAGVAQSPRYKIIEKRQSVAFWCNPISGHATLYWYQQILGQGPKLLIQFQNNGVVDDSQLPKDRFSAERLKGVDSTLKIQPAKLEDSAVYLCTSSTAPGPGYGQYFGPGTRLTVT.